The 15 T cell receptor beta chains below come from one sample, sequenced in a study of spatial heterogeneity in lung cancer. Study conclusions and caveats: Tumor mutation count correlated with how many alpha and beta TCRs expanded intratumorally.

No antigens are known for them. Time point described: sample taken at primary tumor resection. From the 5' RACE reads, TCRdb called clonotypes with MiXCR, one entry per CDR3 protein. Altogether fewer than 7,500 distinct CDR3 sequences are present, about 19% being singletons, with the ten largest covering over 9.5%. Material: lung tumor tissue, obtained at surgery. These receptors were taken from a female donor with early-stage non-small cell lung cancer.

V and J are TRBV2 and TRBJ2-7; D possibly corresponds to TRBD2 (6 bases). The germline V and J ends were trimmed by 7 bases and 6 bases, with 19 bases remaining between them. The CDR3 contains 14 residues. Germline values: CDR1 SNHLY, CDR2 FYNNEI. The CDR3 loop reads CASIRLSGEREQYF. CDR3 DNA sequence: TGTGCCAGCATCAGACTTTCGGGGGAGCGCGAGCAGTACTTC.

By share, this clonotype ranks as medium-sized. CDR3 region: CASSLPGQPDGYTF. CDR3 coding DNA: TGTGCCAGCAGCCTGCCGGGACAGCCCGATGGCTACACCTTC. The V gene is TRBV5-6, the J gene TRBJ1-2, with 7 bases identical to TRBD1. V trimming: 4 bases; J trimming: 6 bases; junction bases outside the gene matches: 9. CDR1 and CDR2 from the germline V gene are SGHDT and YYEEEE. The CDR3 is made up of 14 amino acids.

This clonotype came up a few times. The chain links TRBV20-1 to TRBJ2-2; no reliable D call. This CDR3 contains 14 residues. V lost 2 bases to trimming and J lost 8 bases, with 15 bases between them. Germline V lookup: CDR1 DFQATT, CDR2 SNEGSKA (reference sequence). CDR3 sequence (DNA): TGCAGTGCTAGAAAGAGCTCTCGGTTTGGGGAGCTGTTTTTT. Translation gives CSARKSSRFGELFF.

This sequence joins TRBV7-2 and TRBJ2-4; D perhaps matches TRBD2 (7 bases). Trimming stripped 4 bases from V and 5 bases from J, with 18 bases between. Looked up from germline, CDR1 is SGHTA and CDR2 is FQGNSA. This CDR3 comprises 16 residues. The CDR3: CASSSSGGASENIQYF. The CDR3 DNA reads as TGTGCCAGCAGCTCCTCGGGGGGCGCAAGTGAAAACATTCAGTACTTC.

J is TRBJ2-7 and V is TRBV7-2, with D perhaps TRBD2 (5 bases). Looked up from germline, CDR1 is SGHTA and CDR2 is FQGNSA. This CDR3 is built from 12 residues. Trimming left V 2 bases short and J 5 bases short, with 7 bases between. As DNA, the CDR3 is TGTGCCAGCAGCTTATTCGGGGACGAGCAGTACTTC. As protein: CASSLFGDEQYF.

This clonotype is labeled as medium-sized (0.01 to 0.1%). The chain combines TRBV5-1 with TRBJ1-1; D call uncertain. Trimming removed 4 bases at V and 5 bases at J, with 12 bases between. This CDR3 region has 13 residues. Germline V gene sequence: CDR1 SGHRS, CDR2 YFSETQ. The CDR3 is CASSGLIMTEAFF. CDR3 DNA: TGCGCCAGCAGCGGCCTGATTATGACTGAAGCTTTCTTT.

In this sample, this clonotype is medium-sized. V is TRBV20-1 and J is TRBJ2-7; TRBD2 matches at 12 bases. Germline lookup yields CDR1 DFQATT and CDR2 SNEGSKA (reference sequence). V was clipped by 3 bases and J by 2 bases; unmatched bases: 14. The CDR3 contains 18 residues. Here the CDR3 reads CSASDLAGGPSSPYEQYF. CDR3 nucleotides: TGCAGTGCTAGTGATCTAGCGGGGGGGCCGTCTTCTCCCTACGAGCAGTACTTC.

The chain has TRBV20-1 and TRBJ2-3; D is perhaps TRBD2 (7 bases). CDR1 is DFQATT and CDR2 is SNEGSKA in the germline V gene (reference sequence). The CDR3 runs 14 residues. CDR3 bases: TGCAGCACCCTCCGGGGGGCCCCCGCTGATACGCAGTATTTT. Amino acids: CSTLRGAPADTQYF.

This clonotype was seen only a few times. This rearrangement joins TRBV5-1 to TRBJ1-5, with 8 bases lining up with TRBD1. The CDR3 has 17 amino acids. After removal of 4 bases from V and 0 bases from J, the junction contained 9 bases not matched to a gene. Germline-derived CDR1 and CDR2 are SGHRS and YFSETQ. The chain's CDR3 is CASSIGTGGYSNQPQHF. CDR3 DNA: TGCGCCAGCAGCATCGGGACAGGCGGATATAGCAATCAGCCCCAGCATTTT.

The chain carries TRBV28 and TRBJ2-2, with 9 nucleotides matching TRBD1. The CDR3 consists of 15 residues. Losses at the gene ends were 6 bases for V and 6 bases for J; bases not matched to a gene: 8. Germline V gene lookup returns CDR1 MDHEN and CDR2 SYDVKM. The DNA for the CDR3 is TGTGCCAGCAGGAAAACAGGGGGCGCGTCCGGGGAGCTGTTTTTT. Translation: CASRKTGGASGELFF.

This clonotype was observed a single time. The CDR3 nucleotides read TGTGCCGCGTCTCGGGGCTGTGAGCCAAAAAACATTCAGTACTTC. Translating gives CAASRGCEPKNIQYF. The chain carries TRBV12-1 and TRBJ2-4; the DNA was not used to check the table's D call, TRBD2. TRBV12-1 is assigned pseudogene status. This CDR3 spans 15 amino acids.

By share, this clonotype counts as medium-sized (0.01 to 0.1%). The V and J genes are TRBV5-1 and TRBJ2-3, with 8 bases that match TRBD1. From germline, CDR1 is SGHRS and CDR2 YFSETQ. Trimming removed 4 bases from V and 2 bases from J; junction bases left unmatched: 9. The CDR3 covers 16 residues. The CDR3 nucleotides are TGCGCCAGCAGCCCGGGGGACAGGCTAGTCACAGATACGCAGTATTTT. Encoded protein: CASSPGDRLVTDTQYF. Combining the CDR3 with reference TRBV5-1 and TRBJ2-3 gives the whole variable domain KAGVTQTPRYLIKTRGQQVTLSCSPISGHRSVSWYQQTPGQGLQFLFEYFSETQRNKGNFPGRFSGRQFSNSRSEMNVSTLELGDSALYLCASSPGDRLVTDTQYFGPGTRLTVL.

The V and J genes are TRBV7-3 and TRBJ2-3; D assignment may be TRBD1 or TRBD2 (5 bases each). The CDR3 loop spans 15 amino acids. V lost 5 bases, J lost 0 bases, and 12 bases lay in between. Germline CDR1 is SGHTA and CDR2 is FQGTGA. The DNA of the CDR3 is TGTGCCAGCAGCCGCCGGGACCCGAGCACAGATACGCAGTATTTT. Translation: CASSRRDPSTDTQYF.

V usage is TRBV2 and J usage is TRBJ1-5; 7 nucleotides line up with TRBD1. CDR3 length equals 15 residues. The V segment lost 6 bases and the J segment 4 bases; nucleotides outside the gene matches: 9. Germline lookup yields CDR1 SNHLY and CDR2 FYNNEI. This CDR3 is CASRGGLTGNQPQHF. CDR3 DNA: TGTGCCAGCAGGGGGGGGTTGACAGGGAATCAGCCCCAGCATTTT.

This clonotype has only a few counts. The V and J genes are TRBV29-1 and TRBJ1-4; D remains unclear. Trimming left V 6 bases short and J 6 bases short, with 14 bases between. CDR3 size: 13 residues. Germline CDR1 SQVTM, CDR2 ANQGSEA. The CDR3 loop reads CSVGGGQDEKLFF. The DNA for the CDR3 is TGCAGCGTCGGAGGAGGGCAAGATGAAAAACTGTTTTTT.